The 25 T cell receptor beta chains below all came from one sample that was sequenced in a study of shared clonotypes between healthy human individuals. The data were produced by immunoSEQ multiplex PCR, yet TCRdb's version contains in-frame clones alone and is incomplete. The sample yields 900,000 to 1,200,000 clones, around 78% seen once. Sequenced: memory CD4+ T cells from PBMCs. Subset reported: CD45RA-negative fraction. These receptors came from a man aged 18 to 29 in good health. Some clones in this sample may be carry-over from other donors' samples.

This clone was found once. The gene calls are TRBV7-2 and TRBJ2-5, with D possibly called TRBD1 or TRBD2 (5 bases each). The CDR3 consists of 14 residues. V lost 5 bases and J 5 bases, leaving 15 bases between the germline ends. Germline values: CDR1 SGHTA, CDR2 FQGNSA. The CDR3 coding sequence is TGTGCCAGCAGCCCTAGGGGCTCGGGGGAGACCCAGTACTTC. Translation gives CASSPRGSGETQYF.

This chain connects TRBV6-6 to TRBJ2-7; 11 nucleotides match TRBD2. The V segment lost 6 bases and the J segment 5 bases; nucleotides outside the gene matches: 12. CDR1 is MNHNY and CDR2 is SVGAGI in the germline V gene (reference sequence). The CDR3 runs 16 residues. The CDR3 loop reads CASSNLGLAETNEQYF. The CDR3 DNA sequence: TGTGCCAGCAGCAACCTGGGACTAGCGGAGACCAACGAGCAGTACTTC.

Here the CDR3 DNA reads TGTGCCAGCAGCTTGTTGGGCTCACCCCTCCACTTT. It translates to CASSLLGSPLHF. V is TRBV5-6 and J is TRBJ1-6; D call uncertain. CDR3 length equals 12 residues. CDR1 is SGHDT, CDR2 YYEEEE, per germline. V shed 1 base and J shed 10 bases, with 6 bases lying between them.

With regard to this clone: This CDR3 is also generated by other DNA sequences in the sample. V and J are TRBV4-3 and TRBJ1-5; D unresolved. V was trimmed by 0 bases and J by 6 bases, leaving 6 bases between them. This CDR3 has 13 amino acids. Germline CDR1 and CDR2: LGHNA and YSLEER. The CDR3 region has the DNA TGCGCCAGCAGCCAAGATCTAGGTCAGCCCCAGCATTTT. Translation: CASSQDLGQPQHF.

Comments on this clone: In the same sample, other DNA sequences code for this CDR3. V is TRBV7-9 and J is TRBJ1-1; weak D call: TRBD1 (5 bases). V was clipped by 5 bases and J by 1 base, with 11 bases between them. Germline V gene sequence: CDR1 SEHNR, CDR2 FQNEAQ (reference sequence). The CDR3 has 14 residues. The CDR3 protein is CASSLQGGNTEAFF. Written as DNA, the CDR3 is TGTGCCAGCAGCCTGCAGGGAGGGAACACTGAAGCTTTCTTT.

The chain joins TRBV6-1 to TRBJ2-7; TRBD2 aligns across 9 bases. There are 14 residues in the CDR3. Germline CDR1 MNHNS, CDR2 SASEGT. V was clipped by 10 bases and J by 5 bases; unmatched bases: 12. The CDR3 coding sequence is TGTGCCACTTCCCCCGGGACTAGCACCCACGAGCAGTACTTC. The encoded protein is CATSPGTSTHEQYF.

Notes on this clone: A far larger clone is only one base removed, so a read error is likely. The chain uses TRBV28 and TRBJ1-4, with D tentatively TRBD1 (6 bases). CDR1 MDHEN and CDR2 SYDVKM come from the germline V gene. The CDR3 covers 16 residues. The ends were cut back, 6 bases at V and 4 bases at J, with 18 bases in the middle. In nucleotides, the CDR3 is TGTGCCAGCAGCTCGGACAGCATACCGGATAATGAAAAACTGTTTTTT. It translates to CASSSDSIPDNEKLFF.

With respect to this clone: The junction departs from germline at one end; a sequencing error may be responsible. Other DNA sequences within the sample encode an identical CDR3. The chain has TRBV28 and TRBJ1-1; D is ambiguous. Germline lookup yields CDR1 MDHEN and CDR2 SYDVKM. This CDR3 has 13 residues. The CDR3 protein is CASSFSMNTEAFF. The CDR3 DNA reads TGTGCCAGCAGTTTCTCCATGAACACTGAGGCTTTCTTT.

This clone was recorded a few times. The chain uses TRBV6-1 and TRBJ2-7, with 7 bases fitting TRBD2. Germline trimming cut 7 bases from V and 3 bases from J; bases unmatched to any gene: 6. The CDR3 is 13 residues long. Germline loops: CDR1 MNHNS, CDR2 SASEGT. CDR3 region: CASNPQRGYEQYF. Here the CDR3 DNA reads TGTGCCAGCAACCCCCAGCGGGGCTACGAGCAGTACTTC.

The chain has TRBV7-9 and TRBJ1-2; D not resolved. Trimming removed 1 base at V and 8 bases at J, with 14 bases between. Germline CDR1 is SEHNR and CDR2 is FQNEAQ (reference sequence). There are 14 residues in the CDR3. The CDR3 region is CASSLEVPQAGYTF. The CDR3 nucleotides are TGTGCCAGCAGCTTAGAGGTGCCTCAGGCGGGCTACACCTTC.

This rearrangement joins TRBV7-9 to TRBJ2-6; 9 bases line up with TRBD1. Germline V gene lookup returns CDR1 SEHNR and CDR2 FQNEAQ (reference sequence). The CDR3 runs to 17 residues. V trimming: 2 bases; J trimming: 2 bases; junction bases outside the gene matches: 4. The CDR3 here is CASSLRDREAGANVLTF. The CDR3 DNA follows: TGTGCCAGCAGCTTAAGGGACAGGGAGGCTGGGGCCAACGTCCTGACTTTC.

The rearrangement links TRBV7-2 to TRBJ2-2; 12 bases fit TRBD2. In germline, CDR1 is SGHTA, CDR2 FQGNSA. The CDR3 covers 15 residues. Trimming cost V 5 bases and J 9 bases; bases outside gene matches: 7. CDR3 loop: CASSPRLAGARELFF. CDR3 sequence (DNA): TGTGCCAGCAGCCCCCGACTAGCGGGAGCGCGGGAGCTGTTTTTT.

The chain has TRBV6-1 and TRBJ1-2; no definite D call. The CDR3 spans 16 residues. The germline V gene encodes CDR1 MNHNS and CDR2 SASEGT. V dropped 2 bases and J dropped 8 bases, with 21 bases sitting between them. The CDR3 loop is CASSEHWRGRLEGYTF. In DNA, the CDR3 is TGTGCCAGCAGTGAACATTGGAGAGGGCGTCTCGAGGGCTACACCTTC.

As regards this clone: One end of the junction is discordant with germline, which a read error may explain. This same CDR3 is encoded by further DNA sequences in the sample. The chain couples TRBV4-2 to TRBJ2-1; 11 bases map to TRBD2. Germline V gives CDR1 LGHNA, CDR2 YNFKEQ. The CDR3 extends over 16 amino acids. CDR3 residues: CASSRGLAEVYNEQFF. CDR3 DNA sequence: TGTGCTAGCAGCCGGGGACTAGCGGAGGTCTACAATGAGCAGTTCTTC.

The chain carries TRBV5-6 and TRBJ2-7; D is tentatively TRBD1 or TRBD2 (5 bases each). The CDR3 runs to 15 residues. V lost 4 bases and J lost 0, with 14 bases in between. Germline CDR1 SGHDT, CDR2 YYEEEE. In DNA form, the CDR3 reads TGTGCCAGCAGCCGGCCGGGACGGAGCTCCTACGAGCAGTACTTC. Translation gives CASSRPGRSSYEQYF.

This clone was counted a few times. This chain joins TRBV28 and TRBJ1-2, with 10 bases identical to TRBD1. This CDR3 spans 17 amino acids. Germline CDR1 and CDR2: MDHEN and SYDVKM. Losses at the gene ends were 4 bases for V and 1 base for J; bases not matched to a gene: 9. This chain's CDR3 is CASSSQGDRGINYGYTF. The CDR3, as DNA: TGTGCCAGCAGTTCACAGGGGGACAGGGGCATTAACTATGGCTACACCTTC.

The chain couples TRBV5-6 to TRBJ1-2; D gene unclear. V dropped 4 bases and J dropped 5 bases, with 9 bases sitting between them. The CDR3 is 12 amino acids. Germline assignment: CDR1 SGHDT and CDR2 YYEEEE. CDR3 in DNA: TGTGCCAGCAGCCCCGAACAGTATGGCTACACCTTC. Amino acids: CASSPEQYGYTF.

This chain connects TRBV10-3 to TRBJ1-5; a possible D gene is TRBD1 (6 bases). Germline loops: CDR1 ENHRY, CDR2 SYGVKD. The CDR3 extends over 17 amino acids. Trimming removed 2 bases from V and 2 bases from J, with 16 bases in between. CDR3 DNA: TGTGCCATCAGTGAGGTAGCTGGGGGGGGCGGCAATCAGCCCCAGCATTTT. Translation gives CAISEVAGGGGNQPQHF.

This clone was seen only a few times. J is TRBJ1-2 and V is TRBV19; 9 bases align to TRBD1. The CDR3 covers 13 residues. Trimming removed 5 bases from V and 8 bases from J; junction bases left unmatched: 6. CDR1 LNHDA and CDR2 SQIVND come from the germline V gene (reference sequence). The DNA of the CDR3 is TGTGCCAGTAGTCCACAGGGGGCACGGGGCTACACCTTC. This codes for CASSPQGARGYTF. Drawing the rest from reference TRBV19 and TRBJ1-2, the complete variable domain is DGGITQSPKYLFRKEGQNVTLSCEQNLNHDAMYWYRQDPGQGLRLIYYSQIVNDFQKGDIAEGYSVSREKKESFPLTVTSAQKNPTAFYLCASSPQGARGYTFGSGTRLTVV.

The CDR3 here is CASSPTLTGAGQPQHF. The CDR3 DNA reads as TGTGCCAGCAGCCCCACTCTGACAGGGGCCGGTCAGCCCCAGCATTTT. This chain joins TRBV5-8 and TRBJ1-5, with 8 nucleotides matching TRBD1. The germline CDR1 and CDR2 sequences are SGHTS and YDEGEE. CDR3 length: 16 amino acids. The trim removed 4 bases at V and 6 bases at J, leaving 12 bases unmatched.

The sample holds one count of this clone. Distinct nucleotide sequences in the sample also encode this CDR3. This chain connects TRBV9 to TRBJ2-3; no reliable D call. With 0 bases removed from V and 3 bases from J, the gap between germline ends came to 11 bases. CDR1 is SGDLS, CDR2 YYNGEE, per germline. The CDR3 covers 15 residues. The DNA for the CDR3 is TGTGCCAGCAGCGTAGGAGGAGTATGGACAGATACGCAGTATTTT. Residues: CASSVGGVWTDTQYF.

The gene calls are TRBV29-1 and TRBJ1-1, with no clear D. This CDR3 spans 12 amino acids. Trimming removed 3 bases at V and 5 bases at J, with 10 bases between. The V gene's germline CDR1 is SQVTM and CDR2 ANQGSEA. The CDR3, as DNA: TGCAGCGTTGAGTCACAGATAACTGAAGCTTTCTTT. As protein: CSVESQITEAFF. Variable domain in full (rest from reference TRBV29-1 and TRBJ1-1): SAVISQKPSRDICQRGTSLTIQCQVDSQVTMMFWYRQQPGQSLTLIATANQGSEATYESGFVIDKFPISRPNLTFSTLTVSNMSPEDSSIYLCSVESQITEAFFGQGTRLTVV.

The chain couples TRBV11-3 to TRBJ2-1, with 8 bases aligning to TRBD1. J gave up 7 bases and V 3 bases, and 5 bases lay outside the gene matches. CDR1 and CDR2 (germline): SGHNT, YENEEA. The CDR3 loop spans 14 amino acids. The CDR3 DNA reads as TGTGCCAGCAGCTTTGACAGGGGTATGAATGAGCAGTTCTTC. The encoded protein is CASSFDRGMNEQFF.

The chain combines TRBV5-1 with TRBJ2-7, with 11 bases lining up with TRBD2. V was pared by 0 bases and J by 5 bases, with 10 bases of the junction left unmatched. The CDR3 has 17 amino acids. In germline, CDR1 is SGHRS, CDR2 YFSETQ. DNA of the CDR3: TGCGCCAGCAGCTTGGAACTAGCGGGAGCCGGACCTAACGAGCAGTACTTC. This gives the protein CASSLELAGAGPNEQYF.

The CDR3 region is CASSGTSGTYYNEQFF. CDR3 sequence (DNA): TGTGCCAGCAGCGGGACTAGCGGGACTTACTACAATGAGCAGTTCTTC. The chain couples TRBV7-3 to TRBJ2-1, with 13 bases fitting TRBD2. CDR3 length: 16 residues. Looked up from germline, CDR1 is SGHTA and CDR2 is FQGTGA. Trimming took 5 bases from V and 3 from J; bases not matched to a gene: 4.